This T cell receptor (beta chain) was identified in a study of blood T cells in healthy people across ages. Study-wide results and limits: Total diversity from one million sequenced T cells was likely underestimated. Age advanced and TCR beta diversity per million T cells fell, roughly linearly.

A second roughly 7 to 11 cycle PCR used barcoded and J-beta primers. TCRdb reanalysed the 5' RACE reads using MiXCR and keeps one entry per CDR3 protein. The table has 850,000 to 1,000,000 distinct CDR3 sequences, 45% to 50% seen once. With respect to this clonotype: The antigen is unknown.

The germline CDR1 and CDR2 sequences are ENHRY and SYGVKD. The CDR3 spans 16 residues. V lost 4 bases and J lost 0, with 10 bases in between. The genes are TRBV10-3 and TRBJ1-6, with D maybe TRBD1 (6 bases). Input material: blood. The TCR comes from a man aged 25 to 45 in good health. CDR3: CAISGQEGSYNSPLHF. The CDR3 DNA reads TGTGCCATCAGTGGACAGGAGGGCTCCTATAATTCACCCCTCCACTTT.